The 31 T cell receptor beta chains listed next were all sequenced from one sample in a study of blood T cell repertoires in COVID-19. Using immunoSEQ multiplex PCR, the repertoire was profiled, and TCRdb retains in-frame clones only, with some absent. The table has 150,000 or so clones, 70% to 90% seen once. Sequenced: peripheral blood. Receptors were obtained from a woman aged 60-75 years with acute or convalescent COVID-19.

This clone was picked up one time. As DNA, the CDR3 is TGTGCCAGCAGTTTTGTACAGAACACTGAAGCTTTCTTT. It is translated as CASSFVQNTEAFF. The rearrangement links TRBV27 to TRBJ1-1, with D uncertain. The CDR3 runs 13 residues. The V gene's germline CDR1 is MNHEY and CDR2 SMNVEV (reference sequence). Trimming stripped 3 bases from V and 1 base from J, with 6 bases between.

V gene TRBV7-6 combines with J gene TRBJ2-5, with 12 bases aligning to TRBD1. CDR1 and CDR2 (germline): SGHVS, FNYEAQ. CDR3 length equals 15 residues. The junction had 2 bases not matched to a gene; V was cut back by 5 bases and J by 1 base. CDR3 residues: CASSLGQGAQETQYF. Here the CDR3 DNA reads TGTGCCAGCAGCCTGGGACAGGGGGCCCAAGAGACCCAGTACTTC.

The V call is TRBV30, the J call TRBJ1-5; 9 positions agree with TRBD1. V shed 2 bases and J 1 base; nucleotides not matched to a gene: 3. Germline V gives CDR1 GTSNPN, CDR2 SVGIG (reference sequence). The length of the CDR3 is 15 residues. The CDR3, as DNA: TGTGCCTGGAGTACAGGGGGCGCGAGCAATCAGCCCCAGCATTTT. It yields the protein CAWSTGGASNQPQHF.

The CDR3 DNA reads TGCGCCAGCAGGTTTGGACAGTCCTCCTACGAGCAGTACTTC. Its protein product is CASRFGQSSYEQYF. The gene calls are TRBV5-1 and TRBJ2-7; tentatively, D is TRBD1 (6 bases). Trimming left V 5 bases short and J 0 bases short, with 12 bases between. Germline lookup yields CDR1 SGHRS and CDR2 YFSETQ. This CDR3 is built from 14 residues.

The rearrangement joins TRBV12-5 to TRBJ1-1, with 8 bases identical to TRBD1. This CDR3 is built from 16 residues. V was pared by 5 bases and J by 2 bases, with 10 bases of the junction left unmatched. Germline V gene data show CDR1 as LGHNT and CDR2 as FRNRAP. Here the CDR3 reads CASGAISGQGNTEAFF. The CDR3 DNA follows: TGTGCTAGTGGTGCCATATCCGGACAGGGTAACACTGAAGCTTTCTTT.

In this sample, this clone turned up a few times. This chain connects TRBV19 to TRBJ1-5; 9 nucleotides match TRBD1. The CDR3 loop spans 13 amino acids. Trimming cost V 7 bases and J 6 bases; bases outside gene matches: 4. CDR1 and CDR2 from the germline V gene are LNHDA and SQIVND (reference sequence). DNA for the CDR3: TGTGCCAGTATGGGACAGGGTAGTCAGCCCCAGCATTTT. Protein: CASMGQGSQPQHF.

V and J are TRBV15 and TRBJ2-1; 13 bases are a match to TRBD2. Germline V gene data show CDR1 as LNHNV and CDR2 as YYDKDF (reference sequence). With V trimmed by 0 bases and J by 15 bases, 11 bases remained unmatched. This CDR3 spans 16 amino acids. CDR3 residues: CATSRDPTSGGGIGFF. CDR3 bases: TGTGCCACCAGCAGAGACCCCACTAGCGGGGGGGGAATAGGGTTCTTC.

The sample holds one count of this clone. The rearrangement uses TRBV11-3 and TRBJ2-3; 8 bases agree with TRBD2. The ends lost 5 bases at V and 0 bases at J; junction bases unmatched: 7. Germline values: CDR1 SGHNT, CDR2 YENEEA. There are 16 residues in the CDR3. The CDR3 is CASSPTSGTSTDTQYF. In nucleotides, the CDR3 is TGTGCCAGCAGCCCAACTAGCGGTACTAGCACAGATACGCAGTATTTT.

This chain connects TRBV3-1 (or the pseudogene TRBV3-2) to TRBJ2-3, with 16 bases aligning to TRBD2. This CDR3 region has 19 residues. Germline trimming cut 0 bases from V and 4 bases from J; bases unmatched to any gene: 7. Germline V lookup: CDR1 LGHDT, CDR2 YNNKEL (reference sequence). CDR3 loop: CASSQDLGLAGGRADTQYF. In nucleotides, the CDR3 is TGTGCCAGCAGCCAAGATCTGGGACTAGCGGGGGGGCGCGCAGATACGCAGTATTTT.

The sample holds a few counts of this clone. This chain's CDR3 is CASRTQGLGSGANVLTF. CDR3 nucleotides: TGTGCCAGCAGGACACAGGGACTAGGCTCTGGGGCCAACGTCCTGACTTTC. This chain uses TRBV28 with TRBJ2-6, with 8 bases lining up with TRBD2. The CDR3 has 17 amino acids. J was trimmed by 0 bases and V by 6 bases; bases with no gene match: 7. CDR1 and CDR2 (germline): MDHEN, SYDVKM.

This chain connects TRBV11-3 to TRBJ1-1; TRBD1 agrees at 8 bases. The CDR3 is made up of 14 amino acids. Germline V gives CDR1 SGHNT, CDR2 YENEEA. The V segment lost 3 bases and the J segment 1 base; nucleotides outside the gene matches: 1. CDR3 DNA sequence: TGTGCCAGCAGCTTCGACAGGGGGAACACTGAAGCTTTCTTT. Translating gives CASSFDRGNTEAFF.

J is TRBJ2-2 and V is TRBV6-6; D unclear. CDR1 and CDR2 from the germline V gene are MNHNY and SVGAGI (reference sequence). V lost 6 bases and J 1 base, leaving 3 bases between the germline ends. The CDR3 has 12 amino acids. CDR3 bases: TGTGCCAGCAGCCAGAACACCGGGGAGCTGTTTTTT. Translated: CASSQNTGELFF.

In this sample, this clone turned up once. The rearrangement links TRBV11-3 to TRBJ1-1, with 9 nucleotides matching TRBD1. Germline V gene data show CDR1 as SGHNT and CDR2 as YENEEA. The ends lost 1 base at V and 10 bases at J; junction bases unmatched: 10. CDR3 length: 15 residues. CDR3 DNA: TGTGCCAGCAGCTTAGGCGGGACAGGGACGGTGTTAGCTTTCTTT. It encodes CASSLGGTGTVLAFF.

CDR3 sequence (DNA): TGTGCCAGCAGGAAACCGGGTTCACCCCTCCACTTT. Translated, it gives CASRKPGSPLHF. V is TRBV5-4 and J is TRBJ1-6; D remains ambiguous. From germline, CDR1 is SGHNT and CDR2 YYREEE (reference sequence). The V gene lost 5 bases and the J gene lost 9 bases, with 9 bases spanning the gap. CDR3 length: 12 amino acids.

This clone appeared a single time. This chain connects TRBV7-6 to TRBJ2-7; 8 nucleotides align to TRBD1. Losses at the gene ends were 5 bases for V and 1 base for J; bases not matched to a gene: 7. The CDR3 runs to 15 residues. Germline CDR1 reads SGHVS; CDR2 reads FNYEAQ. The DNA for the CDR3 is TGTGCCAGCAGCGCCACGGACAGGGCGTCCTACGAGCAGTACTTC. Its protein is CASSATDRASYEQYF.

The J gene is TRBJ2-5, the V gene TRBV19; D possibly corresponds to TRBD2 (5 bases). Germline values: CDR1 LNHDA, CDR2 SQIVND (reference sequence). V shed 3 bases and J shed 5 bases, with 16 bases lying between them. This CDR3 spans 15 amino acids. The CDR3: CASSMARRRGETQYF. CDR3 bases: TGTGCCAGTAGTATGGCCAGACGGCGAGGGGAGACCCAGTACTTC.

The chain joins TRBV2 to TRBJ1-3; D gene ambiguous. CDR1 and CDR2 from the germline V gene are SNHLY and FYNNEI. The CDR3 covers 13 residues. Trimming removed 4 bases at V and 4 bases at J, with 8 bases between. CDR3 sequence (DNA): TGTGCCAGCAGTGCCCTACGCGGAAACACCATATATTTT. This gives the protein CASSALRGNTIYF.

CDR3 in DNA: TGTGCCAGCAGCAAGCATAATTCACCCCTCCACTTT. This gives the protein CASSKHNSPLHF. The chain is built from TRBV7-8 and TRBJ1-6, with D hard to call. V was cut by 5 bases and J by 5 bases, with 4 bases left in between. CDR1 and CDR2 (germline): SGHVS, FQNEAQ. This CDR3 has 12 amino acids.

The genes are TRBV29-1 and TRBJ1-1, with D unclear. The ends were cut back, 6 bases at V and 0 bases at J, with 14 bases in the middle. This CDR3 has 14 residues. Germline V lookup: CDR1 SQVTM, CDR2 ANQGSEA. The CDR3 nucleotides are TGCAGCGTGGCACGACCACAGATGAACACTGAAGCTTTCTTT. Encoded protein: CSVARPQMNTEAFF.

The chain couples TRBV6-6 to TRBJ2-2; 11 nucleotides match TRBD2. Germline CDR1 MNHNY, CDR2 SVGAGI (reference sequence). This CDR3 region has 17 residues. The J segment lost 0 bases and the V segment lost 5 bases, leaving 5 bases of the junction unmatched. This CDR3 reads CASSLLAGAANTGELFF. The CDR3 DNA sequence: TGTGCCAGCAGTCTACTAGCGGGGGCAGCGAACACCGGGGAGCTGTTTTTT.

The chain employs TRBV4-1 and TRBJ2-3; D is perhaps TRBD1 (5 bases). The germline gives CDR1 MGHRA, CDR2 YSYEKL. This CDR3 contains 14 residues. The V end lost 0 bases, the J end lost 2 bases, and 6 bases lay between the germline ends. CDR3 protein: CASSQDGATDTQYF. The DNA of the CDR3 is TGCGCCAGCAGCCAAGATGGGGCCACAGATACGCAGTATTTT.

This chain connects TRBV10-3 to TRBJ1-2; D gene ambiguous. Trimming pared 0 bases from V and 4 bases from J, leaving 12 bases between. Germline values: CDR1 ENHRY, CDR2 SYGVKD. The CDR3 has 15 amino acids. Written as DNA, the CDR3 is TGTGCCATCAGTGAGTCGGCAGGAACGCTCTATGGCTACACCTTC. Encoded protein: CAISESAGTLYGYTF.

The chain combines TRBV5-6 with TRBJ1-1; D ambiguous. CDR3 length: 14 amino acids. The germline CDR1 and CDR2 sequences are SGHDT and YYEEEE. V lost 2 bases to trimming and J lost 3 bases, with 11 bases between them. The CDR3 loop is CASSFGSRDTEAFF. The CDR3 DNA sequence: TGTGCCAGCAGCTTCGGTTCTCGCGACACTGAAGCTTTCTTT.

This clone has only a few counts. The V gene is TRBV7-2, the J gene TRBJ2-7; 12 positions agree with TRBD1. Germline-derived CDR1 and CDR2 are SGHTA and FQGNSA. This CDR3 comprises 15 residues. V dropped 6 bases and J dropped 6; count of bases not matched to a gene: 9. CDR3 nucleotide sequence: TGTGCCAGCAGACCCACCGGGACAGGGGGCGGCGAGCAGTACTTC. It translates to CASRPTGTGGGEQYF.

V and J are TRBV7-2 and TRBJ1-6, with TRBD1 identical over 7 bases. The trim removed 0 bases at V and 10 bases at J, leaving 3 bases unmatched. This CDR3 is built from 14 residues. Germline assignment: CDR1 SGHTA and CDR2 FQGNSA. This chain's CDR3 is CASSLAGGGSPLHF. As DNA, the CDR3 is TGTGCCAGCAGCTTAGCAGGGGGCGGATCACCCCTCCACTTT.

The chain is built from TRBV9 and TRBJ2-2, with 12 bases aligning to TRBD2. V was pared by 5 bases and J by 5 bases, with 4 bases of the junction left unmatched. The germline V gene encodes CDR1 SGDLS and CDR2 YYNGEE. The CDR3 runs to 15 residues. CDR3 sequence (DNA): TGTGCCAGCAGGCGGCTAGCGGGGGGGACCGGGGAGCTGTTTTTT. Protein product: CASRRLAGGTGELFF. Full variable domain (missing parts from reference TRBV9 and TRBJ2-2): DSGVTQTPKHLITATGQRVTLRCSPRSGDLSVYWYQQSLDQGLQFLIQYYNGEERAKGNILERFSAQQFPDLHSELNLSSLELGDSALYFCASRRLAGGTGELFFGEGSRLTVL.

The chain uses TRBV28 and TRBJ1-2, with 7 bases fitting TRBD1. V gave up 2 bases and J gave up 5 bases; unmatched junction bases: 11. The germline V gene encodes CDR1 MDHEN and CDR2 SYDVKM. The CDR3 sequence is 16 residues long. The CDR3 region is CASSLAWTGSKYGYTF. The CDR3 DNA follows: TGTGCCAGCAGTTTAGCTTGGACAGGATCAAAATATGGCTACACCTTC.

A few counts support this clone. The chain links TRBV4-2 to TRBJ2-5, with 7 bases lining up with TRBD1. The CDR3 contains 17 residues. Trimming took 0 bases from V and 2 from J; bases not matched to a gene: 9. CDR1 is LGHNA and CDR2 is YNFKEQ in the germline V gene. CDR3 bases: TGTGCCAGCAGCCAAGACGGTGCAGGGGGACCTCAAGAGACCCAGTACTTC. Residues: CASSQDGAGGPQETQYF.

V usage is TRBV28 and J usage is TRBJ1-1; 7 bases fit TRBD1. Per the germline V gene, CDR1 is MDHEN and CDR2 is SYDVKM. This CDR3 is built from 15 residues. V was clipped by 6 bases and J by 5 bases; unmatched bases: 12. The CDR3 DNA reads TGTGCCAGCAGAGCGACAGGGCTGGGGCAAACTGAAGCTTTCTTT. This encodes CASRATGLGQTEAFF.

The V gene is TRBV19, the J gene TRBJ1-5; D not resolved. This CDR3 is built from 17 residues. Germline V CDR1 and CDR2: LNHDA, SQIVND (reference sequence). V was pared by 5 bases and J by 0 bases, with 17 bases between. The chain's CDR3 is CASSPHEGLTSNQPQHF. For the CDR3, the DNA is TGTGCCAGTAGTCCCCATGAGGGCCTCACTAGCAATCAGCCCCAGCATTTT.

V and J are TRBV9 and TRBJ2-1, with a tentative D call TRBD2 (7 bases). The CDR3 is 14 amino acids. Germline V gene data show CDR1 as SGDLS and CDR2 as YYNGEE. V dropped 0 bases and J dropped 9 bases, with 13 bases sitting between them. The CDR3 bases are TGTGCCAGCAGCGTAGCGGGGGGCCGCGGTGAGCAGTTCTTC. It translates to CASSVAGGRGEQFF.